This note documents a single T cell receptor beta chain sequence. Its antigen is unidentified. Donors came from a validation cohort of approximately 110 subjects, distinct from the first 666-subject cohort. Libraries were prepared by immunoSEQ multiplex PCR; TCRdb keeps only in-frame clonotypes and omits some of them. The sample has around 260,000 clones, around 90% seen once; the top ten hold approximately 3.1%. The entry originates in a study of cytomegalovirus exposure and HLA in healthy donors. The study, taken as a whole, reports: Specificity for CMV antigens was confirmed in vitro for a few of the CMV-associated chains. According to a later analysis, TCR clusters from the first cohort tended to co-occur in the 120 or so validation repertoires. Altogether, 164 TCR beta chains were recorded as cytomegalovirus-associated.

Sequenced sample: PBMCs. The sequence was obtained from a young woman in good health and CMV-seronegative.

As DNA, the CDR3 is TGTGCCAGCAGCGAGGGGGCGGCCATCGATGAGCAGTTCTTC. Translated: CASSEGAAIDEQFF. The chain uses TRBV9 and TRBJ2-1; 7 nucleotides align to TRBD1. CDR1 and CDR2 (germline): SGDLS, YYNGEE. V lost 3 bases, J lost 8 bases, and 8 bases stayed unmatched. CDR3 length: 14 amino acids.